The rows below give T cell receptor beta chains drawn from one sample of a study of T-cell reconstitution after alpha-beta-depleted transplantation in children. TCRdb reanalysed the PCR reads using MiXCR and keeps one entry per CDR3 protein. The table lists roughly 590,000 distinct CDR3 sequences, 15% to 20% of them singletons. Sequenced here: PBMCs from the stem cell graft donor, sampled from the stem cell graft. These receptors were taken from a human donor who donated a stem cell graft to a child with acute myeloid leukemia. Each CDR3 is given with its conserved first and last residue. The D gene is left open where the match is weak.

V	D	J	CDR3
TRBV15	NA	TRBJ1-5	CATSRDRWQSNQPQHF
TRBV2	NA	TRBJ2-7	CASSEASRTQGHYEQYF
TRBV2	TRBD2	TRBJ2-5	CASSEGLAGGQETQYF
TRBV5-1	NA	TRBJ1-2	CASSFESAEGGYTF
TRBV10-3	TRBD1	TRBJ1-1	CAISHGQGMNTEAFF
TRBV20-1	NA	TRBJ1-6	CSARSRGAPTNSPLHF
TRBV7-2	NA	TRBJ2-3	CASSLEGTSTDTQYF
TRBV5-3	NA	TRBJ2-1	CARSYLYNEQFF
TRBV4-2	NA	TRBJ1-1	CASSQDQSTEAFF
TRBV11-1	TRBD1	TRBJ2-6	CASSYARDSGSGANVLTF
TRBV20-1	TRBD2	TRBJ2-3	CSAKRLAGSTDTQYF
TRBV7-9	NA	TRBJ2-3	CASSLEPPTDTQYF
TRBV5-6	NA	TRBJ1-5	CASSLEGREQPQHF
TRBV20-1	NA	TRBJ1-1	CSARESGYGTEAFF
TRBV20-1	TRBD1	TRBJ1-5	CSARVGRGSNQPQHF
TRBV29-1	TRBD1	TRBJ1-1	CSVWTGQMNTEAFF
TRBV10-2	TRBD2	TRBJ2-3	CATREVGLITDTQYF
TRBV5-1	TRBD1	TRBJ1-1	CASSFGWQGASRDTEAFF